These T cell receptor beta chains were read from a single sample in a study of T-cell memory formation after mild COVID-19. TCRdb reprocessed the 5' RACE reads via MiXCR and lists one record per CDR3 protein. The sample carries about 240,000 distinct CDR3 sequences, roughly a tenth recorded once. The sample consisted of PBMCs or a T cell subset sorted from them (not recorded which). The receptors were sampled from a man between 18 and 35 years old who had mild COVID-19 (a few samples of this study predate the infection). Cell type and time point are not known. CDR3s include the opening cysteine and the closing phenylalanine or tryptophan. Each record gives: D gene, J gene, clone size, V gene, CDR3 DNA, CDR3 protein. A D gene is named only where the DNA matches it firmly. For some rows the clone size is stated as once, few or many, or as a class when expanded; others skip it.

TRBD1 | TRBJ1-1 | NA | TRBV4-3 | TGCGCCAGCAGCCAAAGGACAGGGACCACTGAAGCTTTCTTT | CASSQRTGTTEAFF
TRBD2 | TRBJ2-1 | few | TRBV7-3 | TGTGCCAGCAGCCCGTCGGGGGAGGGAGAGCAGTTCTTC | CASSPSGEGEQFF
NA | TRBJ2-3 | few | TRBV7-2 | TGTGCCAGCAGCTTACACGGTAGCACAGATACGCAGTATTTT | CASSLHGSTDTQYF
TRBD2 | TRBJ2-7 | many | TRBV3-1 | TGTGCCAGCAGCCAAGGGATAGCGGGCCTAGCGGGCGAGCAGTACTTC | CASSQGIAGLAGEQYF
NA | TRBJ2-1 | few | TRBV9 | TGTGCCAGCGGGAGAGGCGGGGGCGTCTACAATGAGCAGTTCTTC | CASGRGGGVYNEQFF
NA | TRBJ2-3 | NA | TRBV3-1 | TGTGCCAGCAGCCCTACCCGGCGAAGCACAGATACGCAGTATTTT | CASSPTRRSTDTQYF
NA | TRBJ1-2 | few | TRBV6-1 | TGTGCCAGCAGTGGGGATCCCTATGGCTACACCTTC | CASSGDPYGYTF
TRBD2 | TRBJ2-5 | many | TRBV7-9 | TGTGCCAGCAGCTTAGTTGGGGGACTAGCGGGCCAAGAGACCCAGTACTTC | CASSLVGGLAGQETQYF
TRBD1 | TRBJ2-1 | many | TRBV12-3/TRBV12-4 | TGTGCCAGCAGACAGGGACAGGGAATCGATGAGCAGTTCTTC | CASRQGQGIDEQFF
TRBD2 | TRBJ2-2 | many | TRBV7-3 | TGTGCCAGCAGCTTAGGGGCGGGGGGCCCCGGGGAGCTGTTTTTT | CASSLGAGGPGELFF
NA | TRBJ2-5 | NA | TRBV12-3/TRBV12-4 | TGTGCCAGCAGCCAACAGGGGGGGATGGAGACCCAGTACTTC | CASSQQGGMETQYF
TRBD1 | TRBJ2-7 | few | TRBV4-2 | TGTGCCAGCAGCCCAGCATCAGGGACAGGGAGAACCTACGAGCAGTACTTC | CASSPASGTGRTYEQYF
NA | TRBJ2-5 | many | TRBV6-2/TRBV6-3 | TGTGCCAGCCTCGGCGGGTTGACCCAGTACTTC | CASLGGLTQYF
NA | TRBJ2-1 | NA | TRBV5-1 | TGCGCCAGCAGCCCGCGGCCAAATGAGCAGTTCTTC | CASSPRPNEQFF
NA | TRBJ2-5 | NA | TRBV9 | TGTGCCAGCAGCCCCGCACGGCTCGAGACCCAGTACTTC | CASSPARLETQYF
NA | TRBJ1-2 | few | TRBV6-5 | TGTGCCAGTTCGCGGGACTCCCTGGTTTGGGGCTACACCTTC | CASSRDSLVWGYTF
NA | TRBJ1-2 | few | TRBV6-5 | TGTGCCAGCACCGTGGGGACTAACTATGGCTACACCTTC | CASTVGTNYGYTF
TRBD1 | TRBJ1-1 | few | TRBV25-1 | TGTGCCAGCAGTGGATACAGGGGTACTGAAGCTTTCTTT | CASSGYRGTEAFF
TRBD1 | TRBJ2-7 | many | TRBV28 | TGTGCCAGCAGCCCGGGACAGACCTACGAGCAGTACTTC | CASSPGQTYEQYF
NA | TRBJ2-7 | many | TRBV7-2 | TGTGCCAGCAGCTCACAGGGAGGCGAGCAGTACTTC | CASSSQGGEQYF
NA | TRBJ1-1 | NA | TRBV7-2 | TGTGCCAGCAGCTCCCAGGGTCCCACTGGGAACACTGAAGCTTTCTTT | CASSSQGPTGNTEAFF
TRBD1 | TRBJ2-7 | few | TRBV5-1 | TGCGCCAGCGTTCTAGACAGGGGCTCCTACGAGCAGTACTTC | CASVLDRGSYEQYF
NA | TRBJ2-2 | NA | TRBV29-1 | TGCAGCGTGATTACGGTCAATACCGGGGAGCTGTTTTTT | CSVITVNTGELFF
TRBD1 | TRBJ2-1 | many | TRBV7-2 | TGTGCCAGCAGCTTAACCGGACAGGGGGCGTACAATGAGCAGTTCTTC | CASSLTGQGAYNEQFF
NA | TRBJ1-1 | few | TRBV27 | TGTGCCAGCCGTGGGCTCCCGAACACTGAAGCTTTCTTT | CASRGLPNTEAFF
TRBD2 | TRBJ2-1 | many | TRBV6-6 | TGTGCCAGCAGTCGGACCCTAGCGGGGGAGTACAATGAGCAGTTCTTC | CASSRTLAGEYNEQFF
NA | TRBJ2-7 | NA | TRBV29-1 | TGCAGCGTTGAAGAGCAAAGTATCTACGAGCAGTACTTC | CSVEEQSIYEQYF
NA | TRBJ1-2 | NA | TRBV5-1 | TGCGCCAGCAGCTTGGGGGACAAGTTCTATGGCTACACCTTC | CASSLGDKFYGYTF
TRBD2 | TRBJ2-3 | NA | TRBV4-1 | TGCGCCAGCAGCCAAGTGGGGTACAAAGCGGGGGGAGGAGATACGCAGTATTTT | CASSQVGYKAGGGDTQYF
NA | TRBJ2-7 | few | TRBV7-9 | TGTGCCAGCAGCCCGGACGGCTACGAGCAGTACTTC | CASSPDGYEQYF
NA | TRBJ2-5 | NA | TRBV5-1 | TGCGCCAGCAGCTTGGGCGTCAACGCAAAAGAGACCCAGTACTTC | CASSLGVNAKETQYF
NA | TRBJ2-1 | NA | TRBV11-2 | TGTGCCAGCAGCTTGTTAAGTGTGCTCGGGAATGAGCAGTTCTTC | CASSLLSVLGNEQFF
NA | TRBJ1-2 | NA | TRBV20-1 | TGCAGTGCCAAGGGACAACCCGTTAACTATGGCTACACCTTC | CSAKGQPVNYGYTF
NA | TRBJ2-2 | NA | TRBV5-1 | TGCGCCAGCAGCTTGGAGGCCGGGGTGAACACCGGGGAGCTGTTTTTT | CASSLEAGVNTGELFF
NA | TRBJ1-2 | few | TRBV5-1 | TGCGCCAGCAGCGACGGACAACTCGGAGGCTACACCTTC | CASSDGQLGGYTF
NA | TRBJ2-7 | few | TRBV6-5 | TGTGCCAGCTCCCTCTTGGGGCGGTACTACGAGCAGTACTTC | CASSLLGRYYEQYF
NA | TRBJ2-7 | NA | TRBV4-1 | TGCGCCAGCAGCCAAAATGAGGGAAGCTACGAGCAGTACTTC | CASSQNEGSYEQYF
TRBD2 | TRBJ2-2 | NA | TRBV7-3 | TGTGCCAGCAGCCCCGTCGGGACTAGCATCACCGGGGAGCTGTTTTTT | CASSPVGTSITGELFF
TRBD2 | TRBJ2-2 | NA | TRBV7-3 | TGTGCCAGCAGCTTCCCCCGGGGAGCGGGGGACACCGGGGAGCTGTTTTTT | CASSFPRGAGDTGELFF
NA | TRBJ2-3 | many | TRBV20-1 | TGCAGTGCTGGTAACCCGACCGGGACCACAGATACGCAGTATTTT | CSAGNPTGTTDTQYF
NA | TRBJ2-1 | NA | TRBV25-1 | TGTGCCAGCAGTGTCGGGGCATCCAATGAGCAGTTCTTC | CASSVGASNEQFF
NA | TRBJ2-1 | NA | TRBV19 | TGTGCCAGTAAAAGGGGTGGCGAGCAGTTCTTC | CASKRGGEQFF
NA | TRBJ2-2 | NA | TRBV3-1 | TGTGCCAGCAGCCGAAGAACACAGTCCTTGGGGACCGGGGAGCTGTTTTTT | CASSRRTQSLGTGELFF
NA | TRBJ2-3 | few | TRBV20-1 | TGCAGTGCTACCCAATGGGGGGTTGCAGATACGCAGTATTTT | CSATQWGVADTQYF
TRBD1 | TRBJ2-2 | few | TRBV5-1 | TGCGCCAGCAGCACTACCGGGACAGGGAACACCGGGGAGCTGTTTTTT | CASSTTGTGNTGELFF
NA | TRBJ2-2 | few | TRBV5-5 | TGTGCCAGCAGCGTCGGGTGGGTCGACACCGGGGAGCTGTTTTTT | CASSVGWVDTGELFF
TRBD1 | TRBJ2-2 | many | TRBV5-1 | TGCGCCAGCAGCCAGGGACAGGGTCGGATCGGGGAGCTGTTTTTT | CASSQGQGRIGELFF
NA | TRBJ2-3 | NA | TRBV5-4 | TGTGCCAGCAGCTTGGGGTCGGCAGATACGCAGTATTTT | CASSLGSADTQYF
NA | TRBJ2-3 | few | TRBV4-2 | TGTGCCAGCAGCCAAGAAACACGCATTTTGGATACGCAGTATTTT | CASSQETRILDTQYF
NA | TRBJ1-2 | few | TRBV5-1 | TGCGCCAGCAGCTTGGAAAACTATGGCTACACCTTC | CASSLENYGYTF
NA | TRBJ2-7 | NA | TRBV10-3 | TGTGCCATCAGCGCCGGGGGACAGTCCAGCTCCTACGAGCAGTACTTC | CAISAGGQSSSYEQYF
NA | TRBJ2-5 | NA | TRBV12-3/TRBV12-4 | TGTGCCAGCAATCGAGGACAGATGGGTGAGACCCAGTACTTC | CASNRGQMGETQYF
NA | TRBJ2-3 | few | TRBV6-5 | TGTGCCAGCCGCCTGATTGGGTCCACAGATACGCAGTATTTT | CASRLIGSTDTQYF
NA | TRBJ2-5 | NA | TRBV13 | TGTGCCAGCAGCCCTCCGGGAGGGGGCGAGTTATTCGAGACCCAGTACTTC | CASSPPGGGELFETQYF
NA | TRBJ1-1 | many | TRBV27 | TGTGCCAGCAGTTCGGCAGCGACCGCGGAAGCTTTCTTT | CASSSAATAEAFF
TRBD1 | TRBJ2-3 | few | TRBV7-3 | TGTGCCAGCAGCTTCGAATCGGGGACAGGGATGAATACGCAGTATTTT | CASSFESGTGMNTQYF
TRBD1 | TRBJ2-7 | NA | TRBV24-1 | TGTGCCACCAGTGGCCGACAGGGATTCTACGAGCAGTACTTC | CATSGRQGFYEQYF
NA | TRBJ2-5 | few | TRBV18 | TGTGCCAGCTCACCGGACCAACAAGAGACCCAGTACTTC | CASSPDQQETQYF
NA | TRBJ1-6 | many | TRBV11-2 | TGTGCCAGCAGCTTAGTTTCAGAACCCTGGGATAATTCACCCCTCCACTTT | CASSLVSEPWDNSPLHF
NA | TRBJ2-1 | few | TRBV4-3 | TGCGCCAGCAGCCAGAGTGTTTTTCAGGGATGGAAGGGATACAATGAGCAGTTCTTC | CASSQSVFQGWKGYNEQFF